This T cell receptor (beta chain) was observed in a study of blood T cell repertoires in COVID-19. At the level of the study: In each case, the material was cDNA or gDNA derived from T cells, B-cell-depleted T cells, or PBMCs.

Measured with immunoSEQ multiplex PCR; TCRdb has only the in-frame clones, and not every one. The table has hundreds of thousands of clones, 89% seen once; the top ten hold roughly 1%. Trimming cost V 4 bases and J 4 bases, with 11 bases left between them. The CDR3 has 14 amino acids. Germline V gene data show CDR1 as SEHNR and CDR2 as FQNEAQ (reference sequence). The clonotype was recovered from a man in his late teens or twenties with COVID-19, enrolled during active disease. The genes are TRBV7-9 and TRBJ2-1, with D possibly TRBD1 on 6 matching bases. The material sequenced was peripheral blood. Here the CDR3 reads CASSSGTFYNEQFF. The CDR3 nucleotides are TGTGCCAGCAGCTCCGGGACATTTTACAATGAGCAGTTCTTC.